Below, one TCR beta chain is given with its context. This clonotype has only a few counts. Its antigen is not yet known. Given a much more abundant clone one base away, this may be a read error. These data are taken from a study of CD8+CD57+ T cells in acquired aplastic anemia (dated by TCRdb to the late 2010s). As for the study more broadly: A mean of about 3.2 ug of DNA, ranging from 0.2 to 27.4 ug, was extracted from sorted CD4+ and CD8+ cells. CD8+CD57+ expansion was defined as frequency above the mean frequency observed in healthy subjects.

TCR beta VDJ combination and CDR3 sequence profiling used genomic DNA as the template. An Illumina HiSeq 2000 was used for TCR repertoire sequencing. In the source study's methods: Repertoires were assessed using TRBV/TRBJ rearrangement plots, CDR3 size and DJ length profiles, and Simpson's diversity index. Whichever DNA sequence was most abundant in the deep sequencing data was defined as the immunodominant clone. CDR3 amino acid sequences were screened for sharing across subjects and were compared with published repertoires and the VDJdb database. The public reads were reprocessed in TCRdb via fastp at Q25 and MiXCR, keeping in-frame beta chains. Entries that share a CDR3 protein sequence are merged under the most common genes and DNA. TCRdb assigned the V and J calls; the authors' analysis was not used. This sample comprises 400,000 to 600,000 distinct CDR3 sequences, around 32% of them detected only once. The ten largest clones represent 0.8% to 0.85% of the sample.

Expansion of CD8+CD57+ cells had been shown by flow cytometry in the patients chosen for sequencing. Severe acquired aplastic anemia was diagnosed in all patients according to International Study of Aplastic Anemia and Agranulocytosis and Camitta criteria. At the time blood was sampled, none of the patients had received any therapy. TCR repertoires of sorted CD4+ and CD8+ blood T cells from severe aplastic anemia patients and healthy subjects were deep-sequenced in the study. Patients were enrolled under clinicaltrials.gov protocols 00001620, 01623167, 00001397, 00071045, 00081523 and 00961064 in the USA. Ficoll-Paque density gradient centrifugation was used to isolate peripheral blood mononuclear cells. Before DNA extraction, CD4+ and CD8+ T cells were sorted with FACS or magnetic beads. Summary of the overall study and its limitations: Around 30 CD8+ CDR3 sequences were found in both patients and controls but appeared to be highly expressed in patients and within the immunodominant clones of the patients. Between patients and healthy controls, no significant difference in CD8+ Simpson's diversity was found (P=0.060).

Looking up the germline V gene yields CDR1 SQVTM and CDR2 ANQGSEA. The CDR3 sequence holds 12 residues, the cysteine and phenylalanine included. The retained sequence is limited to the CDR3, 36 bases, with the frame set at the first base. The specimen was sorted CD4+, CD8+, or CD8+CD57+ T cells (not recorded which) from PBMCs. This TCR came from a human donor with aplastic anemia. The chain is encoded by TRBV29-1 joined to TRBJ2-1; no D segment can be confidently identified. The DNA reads TGCAGCGTTGAGGGTCTCTACAATGAGCAGTCCTTC. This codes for CSVEGLYNEQSF.